This entry lists 24 T cell receptor beta chains sequenced from one sample in a study of T cell responses to AZD1222 COVID-19 vaccine. The data were produced by immunoSEQ multiplex PCR, yet TCRdb's version contains in-frame clones alone and is incomplete. This table holds roughly 150,000 clones, 80% to 95% found once. This specimen consisted of peripheral blood, obtained on day 0 of AZD1222 vaccination. These TCRs come from an adult in good health.

The chain employs TRBV2 and TRBJ2-7; D is uncertain. The V end was cut by 6 bases, the J end by 6 bases, with 18 bases between. The CDR3 totals 14 residues. Looked up from germline, CDR1 is SNHLY and CDR2 is FYNNEI. CDR3 bases: TGTGCCAGCAGGACCGGCACACCTTTTTCCGAGCAGTACTTC. Translating it yields CASRTGTPFSEQYF. Full variable domain (missing parts from reference TRBV2 and TRBJ2-7): EPEVTQTPSHQVTQMGQEVILRCVPISNHLYFYWYRQILGQKVEFLVSFYNNEISEKSEIFDDQFSVERPDGSNFTLKIRSTKLEDSAMYFCASRTGTPFSEQYFGPGTRLTVT.

The chain combines TRBV5-4 with TRBJ2-5; 16 bases map to TRBD2. From germline, CDR1 is SGHNT and CDR2 YYREEE (reference sequence). The trim removed 4 bases at V and 7 bases at J, leaving 7 bases unmatched. The CDR3 sequence is 16 residues long. As DNA, the CDR3 is TGTGCCAGCAGCCCGGGACTAGCGGGGGGGCTTGGGACCCAGTACTTC. It specifies CASSPGLAGGLGTQYF.

Only one count was recorded for this clone. The V call is TRBV18, the J call TRBJ1-6; a weak D match, TRBD1 (5 bases). Per the germline V gene, CDR1 is KGHSH and CDR2 is LQKENI. V gave up 6 bases and J gave up 5 bases, with 14 bases separating them. The CDR3 is made up of 15 amino acids. CDR3 protein: CASSSTGSDNSPLHF. The DNA for the CDR3 is TGTGCCAGCTCTTCCACAGGCAGCGATAATTCACCCCTCCACTTT.

The rearrangement joins TRBV6-5 to TRBJ2-7, with a tentative D call TRBD1 (5 bases). With 2 bases removed from V and 1 base from J, the gap between germline ends came to 9 bases. Germline CDR1 reads MNHEY; CDR2 reads SVGAGI. The CDR3 extends over 14 amino acids. In DNA, the CDR3 is TGTGCCAGCAGTTACCCGCAGGGTTCCTACGAGCAGTACTTC. Amino acids: CASSYPQGSYEQYF.

This rearrangement joins TRBV5-1 to TRBJ1-4; D is undetermined. V was shortened by 4 bases and J by 0 bases, with 10 bases between the two germline ends. CDR1 SGHRS and CDR2 YFSETQ come from the germline V gene. The CDR3 covers 15 residues. The CDR3 is CASSLGRSTNEKLFF. The CDR3 DNA reads TGCGCCAGCAGCCTTGGGAGGTCAACTAATGAAAAACTGTTTTTT. Looking up the rest from reference TRBV5-1 and TRBJ1-4 gives the full variable domain: KAGVTQTPRYLIKTRGQQVTLSCSPISGHRSVSWYQQTPGQGLQFLFEYFSETQRNKGNFPGRFSGRQFSNSRSEMNVSTLELGDSALYLCASSLGRSTNEKLFFGSGTQLSVL.

This chain links TRBV27 with TRBJ1-5, with 8 bases identical to TRBD1. Trimming removed 8 bases from V and 6 bases from J; junction bases left unmatched: 6. Per germline, CDR1 MNHEY and CDR2 SMNVEV (reference sequence). This CDR3 region has 13 residues. The CDR3 here is CASGTGTSQPQHF. In nucleotides, the CDR3 is TGTGCCAGCGGGACAGGTACTAGTCAGCCCCAGCATTTT.

This clone was found once. The V gene is TRBV4-2, the J gene TRBJ1-5; a weak D match, TRBD1 (5 bases). CDR3 length: 14 residues. The ends were cut back, 1 base at V and 7 bases at J, with 11 bases in the middle. Germline loops: CDR1 LGHNA, CDR2 YNFKEQ. Here the CDR3 reads CASSQVKGNQPQHF. CDR3 DNA sequence: TGTGCCAGCAGCCAAGTAAAGGGGAACCAGCCCCAGCATTTT.

The chain joins TRBV6-2 or TRBV6-3 to TRBJ2-3, with 9 bases identical to TRBD2. Germline-derived CDR1 and CDR2 are MNHEY and SVGEGT. This CDR3 is 17 amino acids long. V lost 2 bases, J lost 3 bases, and 9 bases stayed unmatched. In DNA form, the CDR3 reads TGTGCCAGCAGTTACACTATGTCTAGCGGGGATACAGATACGCAGTATTTT. This translates into CASSYTMSSGDTDTQYF.

V and J are TRBV7-2 and TRBJ2-1; 12 nucleotides match TRBD2. The CDR3 sequence is 17 residues long. CDR1 is SGHTA, CDR2 FQGNSA, per germline. After removal of 5 bases from V and 2 bases from J, the junction contained 7 bases not matched to a gene. In DNA form, the CDR3 reads TGTGCCAGCAGCCCCAGACTAGCGGGAGCCACCTACAATGAGCAGTTCTTC. It is translated as CASSPRLAGATYNEQFF.

The J gene is TRBJ2-7, the V gene TRBV6-2 or TRBV6-3, with D uncertain. The germline V gene encodes CDR1 MNHEY and CDR2 SVGEGT. Trimming pared 3 bases from V and 2 bases from J, leaving 5 bases between. The CDR3 runs 12 residues. The CDR3 region is CASSYWTYEQYF. In DNA form, the CDR3 reads TGTGCCAGCAGTTATTGGACCTACGAGCAGTACTTC.

This CDR3 reads CSVQTGGQPQHF. In nucleotides, the CDR3 is TGCAGCGTTCAGACGGGGGGTCAGCCCCAGCATTTT. The V gene is TRBV29-1, the J gene TRBJ1-5; D might be TRBD1 (5 bases). CDR3 size: 12 residues. The V end lost 5 bases, the J end lost 6 bases, and 11 bases lay between the germline ends. Germline assignment: CDR1 SQVTM and CDR2 ANQGSEA.

The genes are TRBV18 and TRBJ1-5, with TRBD1 matching over 8 bases. Germline CDR1 reads KGHSH; CDR2 reads LQKENI. CDR3 size: 16 residues. J gave up 5 bases and V 3 bases, and 9 bases lay outside the gene matches. The CDR3 nucleotides are TGTGCCAGCTCACCGTCTACAGGGGGGATAGATCAGCCCCAGCATTTT. Residues: CASSPSTGGIDQPQHF. The variable domain in full, with the rest retrieved from reference TRBV18 and TRBJ1-5, is NAGVMQNPRHLVRRRGQEARLRCSPMKGHSHVYWYRQLPEEGLKFMVYLQKENIIDESGMPKERFSAEFPKEGPSILRIQQVVRGDSAAYFCASSPSTGGIDQPQHFGDGTRLSIL.

The chain carries TRBV7-3 and TRBJ2-7; 9 nucleotides match TRBD1. Germline V gene lookup returns CDR1 SGHTA and CDR2 FQGTGA. There are 15 residues in the CDR3. V gave up 2 bases and J gave up 4 bases; unmatched junction bases: 6. CDR3 loop: CASSLGGTGLYEQYF. CDR3 bases: TGTGCCAGCAGCTTAGGCGGGACAGGGTTATACGAGCAGTACTTC.

The V and J genes are TRBV27 and TRBJ2-7, with a weak D call TRBD1 (6 bases). V dropped 0 bases and J dropped 3 bases, with 12 bases sitting between them. There are 15 residues in the CDR3. CDR1 is MNHEY and CDR2 is SMNVEV in the germline V gene (reference sequence). CDR3: CASSLSWDTNYEQYF. As DNA, the CDR3 is TGTGCCAGCAGTTTATCATGGGACACAAACTACGAGCAGTACTTC.

The rearrangement links TRBV10-1 to TRBJ1-5; D not resolved. Looked up from germline, CDR1 is WNHNN and CDR2 is SYGVQD (reference sequence). This CDR3 spans 16 amino acids. With 4 bases removed from V and 0 bases from J, the gap between germline ends came to 13 bases. The CDR3 DNA sequence: TGCGCCAGCAGTGGAGGAGGGTACTATAGCAATCAGCCCCAGCATTTT. It encodes CASSGGGYYSNQPQHF.

This clone came up once. This rearrangement joins TRBV4-3 to TRBJ2-5; D gene uncertain. This CDR3 contains 15 residues. V lost 0 bases, J lost 5 bases, and 13 bases lay in between. Per the germline V gene, CDR1 is LGHNA and CDR2 is YSLEER. The CDR3 sequence is CASSQDWLDGETQYF. The CDR3 DNA is TGCGCCAGCAGCCAAGATTGGTTGGATGGGGAGACCCAGTACTTC.

This chain uses TRBV3-1 (or the pseudogene TRBV3-2) with TRBJ2-3; TRBD1 agrees at 7 bases. V shed 2 bases and J 2 bases; nucleotides not matched to a gene: 7. Germline V CDR1 and CDR2: LGHDT, YNNKEL (reference sequence). The CDR3 is 16 amino acids. This CDR3 is CASSQYGTDLTDTQYF. CDR3 coding DNA: TGTGCCAGCAGCCAATACGGGACAGACCTCACAGATACGCAGTATTTT.

The chain couples TRBV5-1 to TRBJ2-3; 9 bases match TRBD2. Germline V CDR1 and CDR2: SGHRS, YFSETQ. This CDR3 contains 16 residues. J gave up 2 bases and V 0 bases, and 4 bases lay outside the gene matches. Here the CDR3 reads CASSLGSGGITDTQYF. The CDR3 DNA is TGCGCCAGCAGCTTGGGAAGCGGGGGGATCACAGATACGCAGTATTTT.

This sequence joins TRBV28 and TRBJ2-7; 8 nucleotides match TRBD2. Germline-derived CDR1 and CDR2 are MDHEN and SYDVKM. The CDR3 loop spans 16 amino acids. V shed 6 bases and J 2 bases; nucleotides not matched to a gene: 12. For the CDR3, the DNA is TGTGCCAGCAGCCCTCGGGGACTAGGAAGTACCTACGAGCAGTACTTC. Translating it yields CASSPRGLGSTYEQYF.

The chain combines TRBV21-1 with TRBJ2-7. TRBV21-1 is given as a pseudogene. The CDR3 loop spans 16 amino acids. CDR3 sequence reads: CASSKAGRTEEYEQYF. The CDR3 DNA reads TGTGCCAGCAGCAAAGCCGGACGGACCGAAGAGTACGAGCAGTACTTC.

The rearrangement uses TRBV4-2 and TRBJ1-1, with 7 bases that match TRBD1. CDR1 is LGHNA, CDR2 YNFKEQ, per germline. The trim removed 1 base at V and 5 bases at J, leaving 4 bases unmatched. The CDR3 has 14 residues. The CDR3 region is CASSQAGGGTEAFF. As DNA, the CDR3 is TGTGCCAGCAGCCAAGCAGGGGGAGGGACTGAAGCTTTCTTT.

The chain carries TRBV7-2 and TRBJ1-1; a weak D match, TRBD1 (5 bases). The CDR3 covers 14 residues. Trimming removed 5 bases at V and 0 bases at J, with 10 bases between. Germline V gene data show CDR1 as SGHTA and CDR2 as FQGNSA. The CDR3, as DNA: TGTGCCAGCAGCCCTGGACAAATGAACACTGAAGCTTTCTTT. This encodes CASSPGQMNTEAFF.

This rearrangement joins TRBV30 to TRBJ2-5; 11 nucleotides align to TRBD1. The V gene end was trimmed by 5 bases and the J gene end by 4 bases; junction bases not matched to a gene: 3. Germline assignment: CDR1 GTSNPN and CDR2 SVGIG (reference sequence). The CDR3 is 13 residues long. The CDR3 nucleotides are TGTGCCTGGGACGGGACAGGGGGAGAGACCCAGTACTTC. Translating it yields CAWDGTGGETQYF.

The rearrangement joins TRBV28 to TRBJ2-7, with D maybe TRBD2 (7 bases). Trimming left V 6 bases short and J 7 bases short, with 13 bases between. This CDR3 spans 12 amino acids. CDR1 and CDR2 (germline): MDHEN, SYDVKM. CDR3 region: CASSSGGAEQYF. CDR3 DNA: TGTGCCAGCAGCAGTGGGGGGGCGGAGCAGTACTTC.